Here is one T cell receptor (beta chain) with its context. The sample comes from a study of T cells in Graves' hyperthyroidism and ophthalmopathy. There were TCR beta CDR3 regions amplified from RNA transcripts. HTBI primers were employed in a first-round RT-PCR of the TCR CDR3. From the multiplex PCR reads, TCRdb called clonotypes with MiXCR, one entry per CDR3 protein. The profile shows hundreds of thousands of distinct CDR3 sequences, 20% to 25% of them singletons. Inclusion characteristics of ophthalmopathy patients comprised a Clinical Activity Score of at least 3, a NOSPECS grade of at least 4, and duration under 3 months. Deletions cut 6 bases from V and 3 bases from J, with 6 bases between. The length of the CDR3 is 11 residues.

Sequencing was done on a sample of blood. The receptor's source is a man aged 25 to 45 with Graves' ophthalmopathy. The rearrangement uses TRBV12-3 or TRBV12-4 and TRBJ2-7; no firm D call. The CDR3 here is CASRGIYEQYF. In nucleotides, the CDR3 is TGTGCCAGCAGGGGGATCTACGAGCAGTACTTC.